This T cell receptor beta chain is drawn from a study of T cell repertoires in cytomegalovirus infection. Study overall: CMV infection and matching HLA type were both indicated by public TCR beta signatures. Study-wide results and caveats: The ex vivo response showed dominance by HLA-C-restricted CMV-specific TCR beta clonotypes. There were carriers of CMV plus the relevant HLA, and cumulative public TCR beta family frequency identified them.

The table lists this clonotype with a few counts. The antigen is undetermined. From germline, CDR1 is MDHEN and CDR2 SYDVKM. The junction had 4 bases not matched to a gene; V was cut back by 4 bases and J by 9 bases. The CDR3 extends over 13 amino acids. Each CDR3 protein gets one entry after TCRdb re-called the reads with MiXCR. The sample includes around 260,000 distinct CDR3 sequences, around 25% of them seen just once. The origin of this receptor is a human donor in good health (CMV status not recorded). Some clones in this sample may be carry-over from other donors' samples. This rearrangement joins TRBV28 to TRBJ1-5; TRBD1 agrees at 9 bases. Sequencing used PBMCs. CDR3 nucleotide sequence: TGTGCCAGCAGTTACAGGGGGCCTTCGCCCCAGCATTTT. It encodes CASSYRGPSPQHF.